The source of this T cell receptor beta chain is a study of identical twins. Study findings and constraints: Fewer insertions were carried by abundant cord blood beta clonotypes, but none was seen in memory repertoires.

Each CDR3 protein is one row after TCRdb ran MiXCR on the 5' RACE reads. Seen here are some 560,000 distinct CDR3 sequences, over 8.5% observed once, and the top ten hold around 3.1%. Concerning this clonotype: Its antigen is not identified.

V shed 6 bases, J shed 2 bases, and the junction held 3 bases outside the gene matches. The V gene's germline CDR1 is ENHRY and CDR2 SYGVKD. There are 13 residues in the CDR3. These sequences were also reported in another study, on yellow fever vaccine responses in identical twins.

This TCR was recovered from a woman under 30 in good health. Specimen: PBMCs. V and J are TRBV10-3 and TRBJ1-2; TRBD1 aligns across 7 bases. DNA of the CDR3: TGTGCCATCAGAGAGGACAGGAACTATGGCTACACCTTC. Its translation is CAIREDRNYGYTF.